The clone carrying this TCR beta chain was observed many times. The data were obtained in a study of CD8 T cells in ankylosing spondylitis. TCRdb itself ran the 5' RACE reads through MiXCR, one entry per CDR3 protein. In the table there are about 400,000 distinct CDR3 sequences, more than 20% of which are singletons. Sequencing used blood, either unsorted or a sorted T cell fraction (not recorded which). This sequence was found in a male donor with ankylosing spondylitis or in good health (not recorded which).

The CDR3 region has the DNA TGTGCCAGCAGTTTAGCGGGGGCTGCGAACACTGAAGCTTTCTTT. Its protein is CASSLAGAANTEAFF. The chain recombines TRBV12-3 or TRBV12-4 with TRBJ1-1; D is possibly TRBD1 (6 bases). V was pared by 0 bases and J by 1 base, with 9 bases between. The CDR3 is made up of 15 amino acids.